The 10 T cell receptor beta chains given below trace back to one sample, sequenced in a study of T cell responses to AZD1222 COVID-19 vaccine. The repertoire was sequenced with immunoSEQ multiplex PCR; TCRdb's copy has only in-frame clones and lacks some. The table lists around 77,000 clones, just over 85% of them singletons. Sequenced material: peripheral blood, taken on day 0 of AZD1222 vaccination. All receptors derive from an adult in good health.

This chain links TRBV15 with TRBJ1-3; D unresolved. Trimming stripped 0 bases from V and 3 bases from J, with 12 bases between. Germline V CDR1 and CDR2: LNHNV, YYDKDF (reference sequence). CDR3 length: 16 amino acids. CDR3 coding DNA: TGTGCCACCAGCAGAGAGTTTTCCCCGATTGGAAACACCATATATTTT. Protein sequence: CATSREFSPIGNTIYF.

V and J are TRBV20-1 and TRBJ1-1; D is undetermined. Germline loops: CDR1 DFQATT, CDR2 SNEGSKA (reference sequence). The CDR3 is made up of 11 amino acids. The CDR3 DNA sequence: TGCAGCCCCTCTTGGGGCACTGAAGCTTTCTTT. Its protein product is CSPSWGTEAFF.

The gene calls are TRBV29-1 and TRBJ1-2; perhaps TRBD1 as D (6 bases). Germline V lookup: CDR1 SQVTM, CDR2 ANQGSEA. The CDR3 has 12 residues. V was shortened by 4 bases and J by 7 bases, with 13 bases between the two germline ends. In DNA form, the CDR3 reads TGCAGCGTTGTAAGGGGGGCTCGTGGCTACACCTTC. Its protein is CSVVRGARGYTF.

This clone was detected once. The chain is built from TRBV6-5 and TRBJ1-2, with 8 bases lining up with TRBD1. CDR1 is MNHEY and CDR2 is SVGAGI in the germline V gene. This CDR3 spans 13 amino acids. After removal of 2 bases from V and 9 bases from J, the junction contained 5 bases not matched to a gene. DNA for the CDR3: TGTGCCAGCAGTTACAGAAACAGGGGGAGCTACACCTTC. Residues: CASSYRNRGSYTF.

V and J are TRBV15 and TRBJ1-5; 11 bases fit TRBD1. V lost 1 base, J lost 5 bases, and 1 base stayed unmatched. Per germline, CDR1 LNHNV and CDR2 YYDKDF (reference sequence). There are 15 residues in the CDR3. In DNA, the CDR3 is TGTGCCACCAGCAGAGGGACAGGGGGCGATCAGCCCCAGCATTTT. Translated, it gives CATSRGTGGDQPQHF.

The gene calls are TRBV7-8 and TRBJ2-2, with a tentative D call TRBD2 (6 bases). V lost 2 bases, J lost 5 bases, and 15 bases lay in between. The CDR3 is 16 amino acids. The germline V gene has CDR1 SGHVS and CDR2 FQNEAQ. The CDR3 nucleotides are TGTGCCAGCAGCTTATTTGAGGGAGGCGTTACCGGGGAGCTGTTTTTT. It specifies CASSLFEGGVTGELFF.

The chain recombines TRBV7-2 with TRBJ2-7, with 10 bases matching TRBD1. Germline values: CDR1 SGHTA, CDR2 FQGNSA. This CDR3 has 14 residues. The V segment lost 6 bases and the J segment 4 bases; nucleotides outside the gene matches: 6. The CDR3 protein is CASRTGGLGYEQYF. CDR3 DNA sequence: TGTGCCAGCAGGACAGGGGGCCTGGGTTACGAGCAGTACTTC.

The rearrangement uses TRBV6-5 and TRBJ1-6, with TRBD1 as a possible D gene (6 bases). Trimming removed 6 bases from V and 8 bases from J, with 11 bases in between. The germline V gene has CDR1 MNHEY and CDR2 SVGAGI. CDR3 length: 13 amino acids. Here the CDR3 reads CASRTGQYSPLHF. CDR3 sequence (DNA): TGTGCCAGCAGGACAGGTCAATATTCACCCCTCCACTTT.

The V gene is TRBV6-2 or TRBV6-3, the J gene TRBJ1-1, with D perhaps matching TRBD1 (5 bases). From germline, CDR1 is MNHEY and CDR2 SVGEGT. The CDR3 is made up of 13 amino acids. V was clipped by 0 bases and J by 7 bases, with 9 bases between them. CDR3: CASSYSGGNEAFF. In DNA form, the CDR3 reads TGTGCCAGCAGTTACTCGGGGGGGAATGAAGCTTTCTTT.

CDR3 residues: CASSPGPLTHTEAFF. The CDR3 DNA is TGTGCCAGCAGCCCGGGACCCCTTACCCACACTGAAGCTTTCTTT. The rearrangement joins TRBV11-1 to TRBJ1-1; TRBD1 is a possible D gene (5 bases). V was trimmed by 5 bases and J by 3 bases, leaving 16 bases between them. CDR3 length equals 15 residues. Looked up from germline, CDR1 is SGHAT and CDR2 is FQDESV (reference sequence).